This T cell receptor (beta chain) was obtained from a study of OX40 agonist ivuxolimab in advanced cancers. About the research overall: An agonistic human IgG2 monoclonal antibody against OX40 (CD134) was given. Having had anti-PD-1, anti-PD-L1 or anti-CTLA-4 therapy before was allowed, and over 35% had some. The dose of intravenous ivuxolimab that patients received every 2 weeks ranged from 0.01 to 10 mg/kg. Whole-study findings and limits: Compared with CD4+, CD8+ T cells on average had more expanded clones.

Measured with immunoSEQ multiplex PCR; TCRdb has only the in-frame clones, and not every one. The sample gives approximately 57,000 clones, about 83% of which show up once; 3% to 3.5% is in the top ten. Turning to this clone: No antigen is known for it.

V lost 4 bases to trimming and J lost 9 bases, with 17 bases between them. Germline V gives CDR1 SGHRS, CDR2 YFSETQ. The CDR3 contains 14 residues. This specimen was CD4+ or CD8+ T cells sorted from blood, taken in a trial of the OX40 agonist ivuxolimab. This receptor was obtained from an adult with an advanced solid tumor such as melanoma, head and neck, liver or kidney cancer. This chain links TRBV5-1 with TRBJ2-1; D is perhaps TRBD1 (6 bases). In nucleotides, the CDR3 is TGCGCCAGCAGCACGAGGACAGTAGGGGGTGAGCAGTTCTTC. It translates to CASSTRTVGGEQFF.